The clone carrying this T cell receptor beta chain has ten or more counts. Aged 18 to 65, the patients had hyperthyroidism that was newly diagnosed and had lasted under 2 months. PBMCs were collected from a 10 ml volume of fresh peripheral blood. Authors of the study amplified TCR beta CDR3 regions from RNA transcripts. Primed by the HTBI set, a first-round RT-PCR was run on the TCR CDR3. Using its own MiXCR run on the multiplex PCR reads, TCRdb lists one record per CDR3 protein. This sample has about 360,000 distinct CDR3 sequences, with roughly an eighth found just once. The data were obtained in a study of T cells in Graves' hyperthyroidism and ophthalmopathy. Per the germline V gene, CDR1 is MDHEN and CDR2 is SYDVKM. The CDR3 is made up of 17 amino acids. The trim removed 4 bases at V and 1 base at J, leaving 10 bases unmatched.

The TCR was taken from a woman between 18 and 29 years old with Graves' hyperthyroidism. The chain carries TRBV28 and TRBJ2-3, with TRBD1 matching 8 bases. Sequencing used blood. In DNA, the CDR3 is TGTGCCAGCAGTTCCACTCAGGGGGCGCCTTGCACAGATACGCAGTATTTT. This gives the protein CASSSTQGAPCTDTQYF.